The entry that follows covers one TCR beta chain sequence. These data belong to a study of blood T cell repertoires in COVID-19. The wider study: PBMCs, B-cell-depleted T cells, or T cells were the source of the cDNA or gDNA that made up the material.

The authors' processing: Nucleated cell counts were estimated from reference gene primer amplification. Using immunoSEQ multiplex PCR, the repertoire was profiled, and TCRdb retains in-frame clones only, with some absent. V, J and clone size derive from that table, while D and trimming were established from the DNA sequence. This table has about 45,000 clones, approximately 91% appearing once. Germline assignment: CDR1 SGHNT and CDR2 YYREEE (reference sequence). Germline trimming cut 3 bases from V and 2 bases from J; bases unmatched to any gene: 5. CDR3 length: 14 amino acids. This chain connects TRBV5-4 to TRBJ2-7, with 7 bases that match TRBD1. The sample consisted of peripheral blood. The sequence came from a human donor in a cohort sampled during active COVID-19. The CDR3 reads CASSSWGQPYEQYF. CDR3 sequence (DNA): TGTGCCAGCAGCTCCTGGGGACAGCCCTACGAGCAGTACTTC.